A single sample is the source of the 2 T cell receptor beta chains below, sequenced in a study of Ad26.COV2.S vaccination and SARS-CoV-2 variants. The repertoire was sequenced with immunoSEQ multiplex PCR; TCRdb's copy has only in-frame clones and lacks some. The data contain some 180,000 clones, roughly nine tenths of them singletons. This sample comprised peripheral blood, obtained after recovery from COVID-19. The origin of the receptors is a human donor who had recovered from COVID-19.

The CDR3 DNA reads TGCAGCGTTGAAGACGGGGCAGACCCTGAAGCTTTCTTT. Its translation: CSVEDGADPEAFF. V gene TRBV29-1 combines with J gene TRBJ1-1; weak D call: TRBD1 (5 bases). The CDR3 contains 13 residues. The V and J ends lost 0 bases and 6 bases respectively, with 11 bases between them. The V gene's germline CDR1 is SQVTM and CDR2 ANQGSEA.

This chain uses TRBV11-2 with TRBJ1-2; D ambiguous. The CDR3 is 15 amino acids. Germline CDR1 SGHAT, CDR2 FQNNGV. Trimming left V 2 bases short and J 13 bases short, with 23 bases between. CDR3 sequence: CASSLSALGVRIGTF. CDR3 sequence (DNA): TGTGCCAGCAGCTTAAGTGCCCTCGGGGTCCGTATAGGCACCTTC.